This is a list of T cell receptor beta chains from one sample in a study of blood T cell repertoires in COVID-19. Profiling relied on immunoSEQ multiplex PCR, and the TCRdb table lists in-frame clones only, not all of them. The sample holds some 220,000 clones; 60% to 85% are singletons and the top ten take 7.2%. The specimen sequenced was peripheral blood. Source of these receptors: a woman aged 70-85 years with acute or convalescent COVID-19. CDR3s include the opening cysteine and the closing phenylalanine or tryptophan. A D gene is named only where the DNA matches it firmly. The listing skips clone size in some rows; elsewhere it reads once, few, many or a size class.

D,size,J,V,DNA,CDR3
NA,once,TRBJ2-5,TRBV3-1/TRBV3-2,TGTGCCAGCAGCCAAGAATTGCCCCGGGTGGTTAAGACCCAGTACTTC,CASSQELPRVVKTQYF
TRBD1,NA,TRBJ2-7,TRBV7-8,TGTGCCAGCAGCTTAGGGACAGGGGGCCACGTCTACGAGCAGTACTTC,CASSLGTGGHVYEQYF
TRBD2,NA,TRBJ2-3,TRBV6-2/TRBV6-3,TGTGCCAGCAGTAACCGAGCGGGGGGATTAGATACGCAGTATTTT,CASSNRAGGLDTQYF
NA,NA,TRBJ1-1,TRBV9,TGTGCCAGCAGCCCGGAAGACAGGCCGTACACTGAAGCTTTCTTT,CASSPEDRPYTEAFF
NA,NA,TRBJ1-6,TRBV21-1,TGTGCCAGCAGCCTCCAGGGACAGGGAAACGGTTCACCCCTCCACTTT,CASSLQGQGNGSPLHF
NA,NA,TRBJ2-5,TRBV18,TGTGCCAGCTCACCTGACGGGGAAGAGACCCAGTACTTC,CASSPDGEETQYF
NA,few,TRBJ2-2,TRBV2,TGTGCCAGCGTACCCGGGACTGTGGCCGGGGAGCTGTTTTTT,CASVPGTVAGELFF
TRBD2,NA,TRBJ2-3,TRBV7-2,TGTGCCAGCAGCTTTACAGGCGGCGGGGGAGTCACAGATACGCAGTATTTT,CASSFTGGGGVTDTQYF
TRBD1,NA,TRBJ2-1,TRBV4-2,TGTGCCAGCAGCCAAGGTACCGGGACAGACAGCAATGAGCAGTTCTTC,CASSQGTGTDSNEQFF
NA,NA,TRBJ1-5,TRBV24-1,TGTGCCACCAGTGACTATAACAGTCCCAATCAGCCCCAGCATTTT,CATSDYNSPNQPQHF
TRBD1,NA,TRBJ1-6,TRBV13,TGTGCCAGCAGTTCGCGAGGGACAGGGAATTCACCCCTCCACTTT,CASSSRGTGNSPLHF
TRBD1,NA,TRBJ2-7,TRBV30,TGTGCCTGGCAAACCCGACAGGGGGCTGGAGAGCAGTACTTC,CAWQTRQGAGEQYF
NA,NA,TRBJ1-1,TRBV20-1,TGCAGTGCTAGTCGGGGGGGCACTGAAGCTTTCTTT,CSASRGGTEAFF
TRBD1,NA,TRBJ2-6,TRBV7-2,TGTGCCAGCAGACGTGGACAGGCGACGCTCTCTGGGGCCAACGTCCTGACTTTC,CASRRGQATLSGANVLTF
TRBD2,NA,TRBJ2-5,TRBV9,TGTGCCAGCAGCGTAGCGGGGGGGCCGGTGAAGACCCAGTACTTC,CASSVAGGPVKTQYF
TRBD2,NA,TRBJ2-5,TRBV3-1/TRBV3-2,TGTGCCAGCAGCCAATTTTTTGGCGGGGGGGTACAAGAGACCCAGTACTTC,CASSQFFGGGVQETQYF
TRBD1,NA,TRBJ1-4,TRBV7-7,TGTGCCAGCAGCTCAGGGGGCGGTGGAAAACTGTTTTTT,CASSSGGGGKLFF
TRBD1,NA,TRBJ2-5,TRBV7-2,TGTGCCAGCAGCCCCTATAGGGGGCGTGAGACCCAGTACTTC,CASSPYRGRETQYF
NA,NA,TRBJ1-5,TRBV3-1/TRBV3-2,TGTGCCAGCAGCCAAGACGTTTCTAATCAGCCCCAGCATTTT,CASSQDVSNQPQHF
NA,NA,TRBJ1-3,TRBV7-8,TGTGCCAGCAGCTTCGGTTCTGGAAACACCATATATTTT,CASSFGSGNTIYF
NA,once,TRBJ1-5,TRBV30,TGTGCCTGGAGTGAGGCGGTTTTGAATCAGCCCCAGCATTTT,CAWSEAVLNQPQHF
NA,NA,TRBJ2-3,TRBV27,TGTGCCAGCAGTCCCCAGGGAGATACGCAGTATTTT,CASSPQGDTQYF
TRBD1,NA,TRBJ2-3,TRBV7-3,TGTGCCAGCAGCTTAATGGGACAGGGGGCTGGAGATACGCAGTATTTT,CASSLMGQGAGDTQYF
NA,NA,TRBJ2-7,TRBV6-5,TGTGCCAGCAGGCCTACAGGCTTACACTTCTACGAGCAGTACTTC,CASRPTGLHFYEQYF
TRBD1,NA,TRBJ2-7,TRBV5-1,TGCGCCAGCAGCTTATGGCAGGGGGTCTCCTACGAGCAGTACTTC,CASSLWQGVSYEQYF
NA,few,TRBJ2-1,TRBV3-1/TRBV3-2,TGTGCCAGCAGCCAAGTACATCATGAGCAGTTCTTC,CASSQVHHEQFF
NA,NA,TRBJ2-5,TRBV11-2,TGTGCCAGCACCTCCCTCCTAGGACAGCAAGAGACCCAGTACTTC,CASTSLLGQQETQYF
TRBD1,NA,TRBJ1-5,TRBV6-2/TRBV6-3,TGTGCCAGCAGTTCGGGACAGGGGGCAAGTCAGCCCCAGCATTTT,CASSSGQGASQPQHF
NA,NA,TRBJ2-2,TRBV7-9,TGTGCCAGCAGCAGAACCGGGACACTGACCGGGGAGCTGTTTTTT,CASSRTGTLTGELFF
NA,NA,TRBJ2-2,TRBV3-1/TRBV3-2,TGTGCCAGCAGCCAAATAATCCCCGGGGAGCTGTTTTTT,CASSQIIPGELFF
NA,many,TRBJ2-1,TRBV6-5,TGTGCCAGCACCCACACTTACCCGCCGACTAATGAGCAGTTCTTC,CASTHTYPPTNEQFF
TRBD2,NA,TRBJ2-5,TRBV9,TGTGCCAGCAGCCGTAGCGGGGGAGAGACCCAGTACTTC,CASSRSGGETQYF
NA,NA,TRBJ1-5,TRBV19,TGTGCCAGTAGTATACAGGGCCGCAATCAGCCCCAGCATTTT,CASSIQGRNQPQHF
TRBD2,NA,TRBJ2-5,TRBV5-1,TGCGCCAGCAGCTCCGACGGGGGGGCGGAGACCCAGTACTTC,CASSSDGGAETQYF
TRBD1,NA,TRBJ1-6,TRBV30,TGTGCCTGGAGTGTATGGGGGACAGGAAATTCACCCCTCCACTTT,CAWSVWGTGNSPLHF
NA,NA,TRBJ2-3,TRBV9,TGTGCCAGCAGCCCACCTGACGGGGCAGATACGCAGTATTTT,CASSPPDGADTQYF
NA,NA,TRBJ2-5,TRBV5-1,TGCGCCAGCAGCTTCCGAGAGACCCAGTACTTC,CASSFRETQYF
NA,NA,TRBJ2-2,TRBV7-2,TGTGCCAGCAGCTTAGATCCAGGTTTCGGGGAGCTGTTTTTT,CASSLDPGFGELFF
NA,NA,TRBJ1-2,TRBV6-2/TRBV6-3,TGTGCCAGCAGTTACGAGGTTTATTATGGCTACACCTTC,CASSYEVYYGYTF
TRBD2,NA,TRBJ2-5,TRBV25-1,TGTGCCAGCAGTTCCTGGACTAGCGGGGACCAAGAGACCCAGTACTTC,CASSSWTSGDQETQYF
NA,few,TRBJ2-7,TRBV3-1/TRBV3-2,TGTGCCAGCAGCCAAGACAGGTTATACGAGCAGTACTTC,CASSQDRLYEQYF
NA,NA,TRBJ2-3,TRBV4-3,TGCGCCAGCAGCCCCCAGGGTGGACAAATTAGCACAGATACGCAGTATTTT,CASSPQGGQISTDTQYF
NA,NA,TRBJ2-3,TRBV6-5,TGTGCCAGCAGTCCCCCCGGTCCCGCGGGTACGCAGTATTTT,CASSPPGPAGTQYF
TRBD2,few,TRBJ2-7,TRBV18,TGTGCCAGCTCACCACCGTCGGGGGGGCGTTACGAGCAGTACTTC,CASSPPSGGRYEQYF
NA,NA,TRBJ2-3,TRBV5-6,TGTGCCAGCAGCCCTCCGGGACACCCCGGCACAGATACGCAGTATTTT,CASSPPGHPGTDTQYF
TRBD2,NA,TRBJ2-2,TRBV6-1,TGTGCCAGCAGTGAGAATAGCGGGGGCACCGGGGAGCTGTTTTTT,CASSENSGGTGELFF
TRBD2,NA,TRBJ2-3,TRBV10-3,TGTGCCATCAGTGAGCGGACTAGCGGGGGGGGATCTACGAATACGCAGTATTTT,CAISERTSGGGSTNTQYF
NA,NA,TRBJ2-3,TRBV29-1,TGCAGCGTTGTATTGTATAGCGGCGGAGATACGCAGTATTTT,CSVVLYSGGDTQYF